This T cell receptor (beta chain) was retrieved from a study of blood T cell repertoires in COVID-19. Study in general: T cells, B-cell-depleted T cells, or PBMCs supplied cDNA or gDNA.

Under the authors' procedure: Estimation of nucleated cell counts relied on the amplification of reference gene primers. Libraries were prepared by immunoSEQ multiplex PCR; TCRdb keeps only in-frame clonotypes and omits some of them. V, J and clone size are taken as reported in that table, and D and trimming were inferred from the DNA itself. Found here are some 230,000 clones, 80% to 85% of them singletons; the top ten hold more than 2.5%. Sequencing input: peripheral blood. The receptor was derived from a woman under 40 who had recovered from COVID-19.

The DNA for the CDR3 is TGTGCCAGCAGCTCCTTTACTAGCGGGAGCGGTGATACGCAGTATTTT. Its protein is CASSSFTSGSGDTQYF. This sequence joins TRBV7-2 and TRBJ2-3, with 11 bases lining up with TRBD2. Germline V CDR1 and CDR2: SGHTA, FQGNSA. The J segment lost 6 bases and the V segment lost 4 bases, leaving 9 bases of the junction unmatched. The CDR3 has 16 residues.